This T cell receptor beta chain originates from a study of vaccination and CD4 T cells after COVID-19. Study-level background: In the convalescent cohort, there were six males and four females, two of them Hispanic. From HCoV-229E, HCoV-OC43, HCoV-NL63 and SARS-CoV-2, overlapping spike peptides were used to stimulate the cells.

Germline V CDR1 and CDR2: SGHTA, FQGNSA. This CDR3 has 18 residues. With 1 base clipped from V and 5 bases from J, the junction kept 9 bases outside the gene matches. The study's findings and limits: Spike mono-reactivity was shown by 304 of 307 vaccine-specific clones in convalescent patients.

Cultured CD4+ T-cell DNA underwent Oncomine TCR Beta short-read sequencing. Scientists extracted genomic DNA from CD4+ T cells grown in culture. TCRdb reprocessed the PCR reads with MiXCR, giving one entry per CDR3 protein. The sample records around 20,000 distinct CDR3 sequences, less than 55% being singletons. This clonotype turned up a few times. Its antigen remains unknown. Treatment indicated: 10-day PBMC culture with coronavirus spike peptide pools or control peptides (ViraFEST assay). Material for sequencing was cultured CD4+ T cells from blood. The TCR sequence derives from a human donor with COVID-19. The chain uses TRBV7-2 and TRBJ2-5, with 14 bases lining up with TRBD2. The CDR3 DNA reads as TGTGCCAGCAGCTTAGAGTGGGGACTAGCGGGGGAGCGGGAGACCCAGTACTTC. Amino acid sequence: CASSLEWGLAGERETQYF.